The clone carrying this T cell receptor beta chain appeared a single time. The antigen remains unidentified. This entry belongs to a study of T-cell memory formation after mild COVID-19. The wider study: TCR clusters were mostly donor specific.

Study-wide points: CD4+ contracting clones lay mainly in CM and EM, CD8+ ones in EMRA. Pre-infection memory carried some responding clones, suggesting that cross-reactive memory joined.

Trimming pared 5 bases from V and 6 bases from J, leaving 17 bases between. The CDR3 consists of 14 residues. 5'RACE with constant-segment primers built TCRalpha and TCRbeta cDNA libraries with UMIs. MiXCR was run by TCRdb on the 5' RACE reads, yielding one entry per CDR3 protein. Here the sample spans about 350,000 distinct CDR3 sequences, approximately 29% being singletons. This TCR was recovered from an adult woman who had mild COVID-19 (a few samples of this study predate the infection). Cell type and time point are not known. The material sequenced was PBMCs or a T cell subset sorted from them (not recorded which). The chain joins TRBV12-3 or TRBV12-4 to TRBJ2-7; D is perhaps TRBD1 (6 bases). CDR3 DNA: TGTGCCAGCAGTCTCCGACAGGTCAAAAGCGAGCAGTACTTC. Translating it yields CASSLRQVKSEQYF.